Listed below are T cell receptor beta chains from one sample, sequenced in a study of blood T cell repertoires in COVID-19. Sequencing was performed with immunoSEQ multiplex PCR; in TCRdb, only in-frame clones are kept and a portion is missing. Here the sample spans a few hundred thousand clones, over 75% being singletons. The specimen sequenced was PBMCs or T cells enriched from blood (not recorded which). The source is a woman younger than 45 who had recovered from COVID-19. CDR3s include the opening cysteine and the closing phenylalanine or tryptophan. A D gene is named only where the DNA matches it firmly. Not all rows give a size; the values are once, few, many and, for expanded clones, a class.

v_gene	d_gene	abundance	j_gene	CDR3nt	CDR3aa
TRBV19	-	-	TRBJ2-5	TGTGCCAGTAGTATAGGGGCAGGCTCTTACCAAGAGACCCAGTACTTC	CASSIGAGSYQETQYF
TRBV28	TRBD2	-	TRBJ2-7	TGTGCCAGCAGTTTAAACGGCGGGAGATCGGCCGAGCAGTACTTC	CASSLNGGRSAEQYF
TRBV5-1	TRBD1	-	TRBJ2-3	TGCGCCAGCCGACAGGGTGACAGCACAGATACGCAGTATTTT	CASRQGDSTDTQYF
TRBV10-1	-	-	TRBJ2-7	TGCGCCAGCAGTGAGGGGACACTGGTGAGGTACGAGCAGTACTTC	CASSEGTLVRYEQYF
TRBV28	-	once	TRBJ1-2	TGTGCCAGCAGTTTGTTTCGGGGGGGAGATTTACATGGCTACACCTTC	CASSLFRGGDLHGYTF
TRBV19	-	-	TRBJ1-4	TGTGCCAGTAGTACAAGCCCTGGAGGGAGCGGTTTTTGGACTAATGAAAAACTGTTTTTT	CASSTSPGGSGFWTNEKLFF
TRBV28	TRBD1	-	TRBJ1-5	TGTGCCAGCAGTTTACTAAGCCTCCGGGACAGGGAGGAGCAGCCCCAGCATTTT	CASSLLSLRDREEQPQHF
TRBV10-3	TRBD1	-	TRBJ2-6	TGTGCCATCAGGACAGGGATTTCCCTCTCTGGGGCCAACGTCCTGACTTTC	CAIRTGISLSGANVLTF
TRBV27	TRBD1	-	TRBJ2-7	TGTGCCAGCAGCCTAGGACAGGGGTTCGGCGAGCAGTACTTC	CASSLGQGFGEQYF
TRBV6-5	-	once	TRBJ1-5	TGTGCCAGCCGGGGGTCTAGCAATCAGCCCCAGCATTTT	CASRGSSNQPQHF
TRBV7-9	-	-	TRBJ1-2	TGTGCCAGCAGCGCAAACAGGGCAAACTATGGCTACACCTTC	CASSANRANYGYTF
TRBV9	-	few	TRBJ1-2	TGTGCCAGCAGCGCTCCTTCGGACATATCTAACTATGGCTACACCTTC	CASSAPSDISNYGYTF
TRBV27	-	-	TRBJ2-2	TGTGCCAGCAGTTTAAATATACAGGGCCCGATCACCGGGGAGCTGTTTTTT	CASSLNIQGPITGELFF
TRBV24-1	-	-	TRBJ2-7	TGTGCCACCAGTCGGGGGAAAAGCTCCTACGAGCAGTACTTC	CATSRGKSSYEQYF
TRBV21-1	-	few	TRBJ2-1	TGTGCCAGCAGCAAGAGAAAAGCGGGGGGAGATGAGCAGTTCTTC	CASSKRKAGGDEQFF
TRBV15	TRBD1	-	TRBJ2-5	TGTGCCACCAGCGCCCCCGGGACAGGGTGGCCCCCACAAGAGACCCAGTACTTC	CATSAPGTGWPPQETQYF
TRBV7-2	-	-	TRBJ1-2	TGTGCCAGCAGCCGGGGGAGGCCAGATGGCTACACCTTC	CASSRGRPDGYTF
TRBV4-3	TRBD1	-	TRBJ1-1	TGCGCCAGCACTCGGGGGACAGGGACCATGAACACTGAAGCTTTCTTT	CASTRGTGTMNTEAFF
TRBV21-1	-	-	TRBJ2-5	TGTGCCAGCAGCAATTATGTTTATGGGACAGTTACTTTAAAGTGGGAGACCCAGTACTTC	CASSNYVYGTVTLKWETQYF
TRBV10-2	TRBD1	-	TRBJ2-7	TGCGCCATCTCACACGACAGGGCGTCCTACGAGCAGTACTTC	CAISHDRASYEQYF